This T cell receptor (beta chain) was sequenced during a study of blood T cell repertoires in COVID-19. Germline loops: CDR1 SGHRS, CDR2 YFSETQ. The CDR3 consists of 15 residues. Trimming left V 1 base short and J 8 bases short, with 16 bases between. The protocol was immunoSEQ multiplex PCR, while the TCRdb copy is restricted to in-frame clones and leaves out a portion. Of approximately 490,000 clones in the sample, approximately 86% were seen once. The sample consisted of PBMCs or T cells enriched from blood (not recorded which). The gene calls are TRBV5-1 and TRBJ2-1; weak D call: TRBD2 (6 bases). This receptor was taken from a woman aged 55-70 years who had recovered from COVID-19. The CDR3: CASSLRRATSDEQFF. The CDR3 DNA reads as TGCGCCAGCAGCTTGCGGAGGGCGACATCGGATGAGCAGTTCTTC.